Below, 9 T cell receptor beta chains from the same sample are listed, as sequenced in a study of blood T cell repertoires in COVID-19. Measured with immunoSEQ multiplex PCR; TCRdb has only the in-frame clones, and not every one. Here the sample spans some 290,000 clones, around four fifths being singletons. The sample taken for sequencing was peripheral blood. The origin of the receptors is a man between 60 and 70 years old who had recovered from COVID-19.

The chain carries TRBV28 and TRBJ2-3, with 10 bases lining up with TRBD2. The CDR3 is 17 residues long. V lost 1 base to trimming and J lost 6 bases; unmatched junction nucleotides: 10. CDR1 is MDHEN, CDR2 SYDVKM, per germline. This CDR3 is CASSLSGSGRARDTQYF. CDR3 nucleotide sequence: TGTGCCAGCAGTTTATCCGGGAGCGGGAGGGCCAGGGATACGCAGTATTTT.

This chain uses TRBV6-5 with TRBJ1-5; D call uncertain. The CDR3 sequence is 13 residues long. V was cut by 7 bases and J by 5 bases, with 12 bases left in between. Germline V gene data show CDR1 as MNHEY and CDR2 as SVGAGI. The CDR3 region has the DNA TGTGCCAGCACCACGGCGAGGGATCAGCCCCAGCATTTT. Residues: CASTTARDQPQHF.

The genes are TRBV7-9 and TRBJ2-3; D perhaps matches TRBD1 (6 bases). V was cut by 5 bases and J by 2 bases, with 20 bases left in between. Per the germline V gene, CDR1 is SEHNR and CDR2 is FQNEAQ (reference sequence). The CDR3 has 17 amino acids. CDR3 region: CASSSPTSGQITDTQYF. The CDR3 DNA is TGTGCCAGCAGCAGTCCTACCTCCGGACAGATCACAGATACGCAGTATTTT.

V and J are TRBV6-5 and TRBJ2-7; TRBD1 matches at 7 bases. CDR3 length: 15 amino acids. Germline V gene data show CDR1 as MNHEY and CDR2 as SVGAGI. V was clipped by 2 bases and J by 2 bases; unmatched bases: 6. The chain's CDR3 is CASSYRDSPAYEQYF. The CDR3 nucleotides read TGTGCCAGCAGTTACCGGGACAGCCCAGCCTACGAGCAGTACTTC.

This chain joins TRBV6-5 and TRBJ2-7; 10 bases agree with TRBD1. CDR1 and CDR2 from the germline V gene are MNHEY and SVGAGI. V lost 7 bases, J lost 3 bases, and 6 bases stayed unmatched. The CDR3 has 14 residues. CDR3 residues: CASTRQGAGYEQYF. As DNA, the CDR3 is TGTGCCAGCACCCGACAGGGGGCTGGCTACGAGCAGTACTTC.

This clone was detected a few times. The V and J genes are TRBV28 and TRBJ1-6; 11 bases line up with TRBD1. The CDR3 length is 15 residues. After removal of 4 bases from V and 9 bases from J, the junction contained 5 bases not matched to a gene. Germline loops: CDR1 MDHEN, CDR2 SYDVKM. The CDR3 bases are TGTGCCAGCAGTTCGGCGGGACAGGGGGGTTCACCCCTCCACTTT. Its translation: CASSSAGQGGSPLHF.

V is TRBV2 and J is TRBJ1-4, with D uncertain. V was pared by 3 bases and J by 7 bases, with 15 bases between. CDR3 size: 15 residues. Germline values: CDR1 SNHLY, CDR2 FYNNEI. CDR3 sequence (DNA): TGTGCCAGCAGTGAGGTTTTGTTCAGTCTTGAAAAACTGTTTTTT. This encodes CASSEVLFSLEKLFF.

This sequence joins TRBV6-5 and TRBJ1-3; 8 positions agree with TRBD1. Trimming at V came to 6 bases and at J to 0 bases, leaving 4 bases not matched to a gene. CDR1 is MNHEY, CDR2 SVGAGI, per germline. The CDR3 extends over 15 amino acids. This chain's CDR3 is CASRRQGISGNTIYF. The CDR3 DNA sequence: TGTGCCAGCAGACGACAGGGGATCTCTGGAAACACCATATATTTT.

This clone has just one count. V and J are TRBV3-1 (or the pseudogene TRBV3-2) and TRBJ2-5; D gene ambiguous. This CDR3 has 15 residues. V lost 0 bases and J lost 4, with 12 bases in between. Germline V gene data show CDR1 as LGHDT and CDR2 as YNNKEL (reference sequence). The CDR3 loop reads CASSQDRLSTETQYF. The DNA of the CDR3 is TGTGCCAGCAGCCAAGATCGACTGTCGACAGAGACCCAGTACTTC.